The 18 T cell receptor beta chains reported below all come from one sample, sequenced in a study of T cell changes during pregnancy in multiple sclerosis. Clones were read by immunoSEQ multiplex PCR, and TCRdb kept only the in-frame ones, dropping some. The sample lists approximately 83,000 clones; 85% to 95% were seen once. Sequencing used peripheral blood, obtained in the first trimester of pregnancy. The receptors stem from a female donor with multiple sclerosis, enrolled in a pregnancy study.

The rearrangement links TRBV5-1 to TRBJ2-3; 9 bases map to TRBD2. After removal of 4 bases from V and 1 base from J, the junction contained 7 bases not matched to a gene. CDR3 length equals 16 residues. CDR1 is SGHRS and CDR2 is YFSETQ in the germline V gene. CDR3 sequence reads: CASSPRASGGTDTQYF. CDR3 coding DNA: TGCGCCAGCAGCCCGCGCGCTAGCGGGGGCACAGATACGCAGTATTTT. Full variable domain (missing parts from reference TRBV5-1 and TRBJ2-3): KAGVTQTPRYLIKTRGQQVTLSCSPISGHRSVSWYQQTPGQGLQFLFEYFSETQRNKGNFPGRFSGRQFSNSRSEMNVSTLELGDSALYLCASSPRASGGTDTQYFGPGTRLTVL.

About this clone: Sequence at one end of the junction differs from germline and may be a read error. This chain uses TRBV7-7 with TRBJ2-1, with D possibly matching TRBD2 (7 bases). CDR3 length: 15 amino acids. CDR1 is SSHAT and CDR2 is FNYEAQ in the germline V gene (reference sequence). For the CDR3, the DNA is TGTGCTAGCAGCTTAGGGGGGGGCAAATGGAATGAGCAGTTCTTC. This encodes CASSLGGGKWNEQFF.

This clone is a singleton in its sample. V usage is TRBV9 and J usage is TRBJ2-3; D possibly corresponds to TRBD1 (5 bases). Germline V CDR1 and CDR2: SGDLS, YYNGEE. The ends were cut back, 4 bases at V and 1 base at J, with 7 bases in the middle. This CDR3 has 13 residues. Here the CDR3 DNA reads TGTGCCAGCAGCATACAGGGCACAGATACGCAGTATTTT. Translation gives CASSIQGTDTQYF.

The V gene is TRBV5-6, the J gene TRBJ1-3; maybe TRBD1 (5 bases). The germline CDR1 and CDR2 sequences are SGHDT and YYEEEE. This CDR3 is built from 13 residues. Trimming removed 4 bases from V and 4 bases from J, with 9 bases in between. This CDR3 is CASSPGSGNTIYF. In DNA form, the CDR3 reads TGTGCCAGCAGCCCAGGGTCAGGAAACACCATATATTTT. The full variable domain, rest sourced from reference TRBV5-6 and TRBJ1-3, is DAGVTQSPTHLIKTRGQQVTLRCSPKSGHDTVSWYQQALGQGPQFIFQYYEEEERQRGNFPDRFSGHQFPNYSSELNVNALLLGDSALYLCASSPGSGNTIYFGEGSWLTVV.

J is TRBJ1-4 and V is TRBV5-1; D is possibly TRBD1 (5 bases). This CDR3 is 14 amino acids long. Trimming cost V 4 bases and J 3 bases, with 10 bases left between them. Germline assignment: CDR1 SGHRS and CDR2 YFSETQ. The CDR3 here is CASSKGLANEKLFF. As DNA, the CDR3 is TGCGCCAGCAGCAAGGGACTCGCTAATGAAAAACTGTTTTTT.

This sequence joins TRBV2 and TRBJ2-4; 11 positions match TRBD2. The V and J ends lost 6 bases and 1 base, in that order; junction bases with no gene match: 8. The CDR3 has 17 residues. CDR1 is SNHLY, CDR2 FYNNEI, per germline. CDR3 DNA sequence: TGTGCCAGCAGCGATACTAGCGGGGGCGCTGCCAAAAACATTCAGTACTTC. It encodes CASSDTSGGAAKNIQYF.

This CDR3 reads CASRPRVGGETQYF. CDR3 coding DNA: TGTGCCAGCAGACCCCGGGTGGGGGGAGAGACCCAGTACTTC. The V gene is TRBV5-8, the J gene TRBJ2-5; possible D gene TRBD2, 6 bases. Trimming removed 5 bases at V and 4 bases at J, with 15 bases between. The germline V gene has CDR1 SGHTS and CDR2 YDEGEE. This CDR3 is built from 14 residues. Using reference TRBV5-8 and TRBJ2-5 for the parts outside the CDR3, the full variable domain is EAGVTQSPTHLIKTRGQQATLRCSPISGHTSVYWYQQALGLGLQFLLWYDEGEERNRGNFPPRFSGRQFPNYSSELNVNALELEDSALYLCASRPRVGGETQYFGPGTRLLVL.

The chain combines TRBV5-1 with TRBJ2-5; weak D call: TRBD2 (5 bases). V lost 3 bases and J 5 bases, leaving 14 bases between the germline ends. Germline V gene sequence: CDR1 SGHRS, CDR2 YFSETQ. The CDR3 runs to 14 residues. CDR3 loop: CASSSGGDEETQYF. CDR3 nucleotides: TGCGCCAGCAGCTCAGGAGGAGACGAGGAGACCCAGTACTTC.

The CDR3 sequence: CASSPSLEPREGYTF. CDR3 DNA sequence: TGTGCCAGCTCACCCTCTCTGGAGCCCCGAGAGGGCTACACCTTC. The V call is TRBV18, the J call TRBJ1-2; D ambiguous. V was shortened by 3 bases and J by 8 bases, with 19 bases between the two germline ends. Germline loops: CDR1 KGHSH, CDR2 LQKENI. This CDR3 is 15 amino acids long.

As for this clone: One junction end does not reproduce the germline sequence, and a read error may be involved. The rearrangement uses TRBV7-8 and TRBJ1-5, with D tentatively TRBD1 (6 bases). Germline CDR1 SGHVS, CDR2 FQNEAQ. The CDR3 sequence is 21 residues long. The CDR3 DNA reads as TGTGCCAGCGGCTTAGGGGGTTGGAGGCTGCTAGCTTCCATGGGGAATCAGCCCCAGCATTTT. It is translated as CASGLGGWRLLASMGNQPQHF.

CDR3 DNA sequence: TGTGCCAGCAACCCCGGGGGGGCCGGTGGCTACACCTTC. Translation gives CASNPGGAGGYTF. The V and J genes are TRBV5-6 and TRBJ1-2; D possibly corresponds to TRBD1 (6 bases). V dropped 6 bases and J dropped 7 bases, with 16 bases sitting between them. The CDR3 has 13 amino acids. Germline V gene data show CDR1 as SGHDT and CDR2 as YYEEEE.

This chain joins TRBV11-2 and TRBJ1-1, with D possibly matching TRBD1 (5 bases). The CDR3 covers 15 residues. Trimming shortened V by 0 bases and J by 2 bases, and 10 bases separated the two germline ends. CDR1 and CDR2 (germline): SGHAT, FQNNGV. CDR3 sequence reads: CASSLEPGFNTEAFF. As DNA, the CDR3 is TGTGCCAGCAGCTTAGAACCAGGGTTTAACACTGAAGCTTTCTTT.

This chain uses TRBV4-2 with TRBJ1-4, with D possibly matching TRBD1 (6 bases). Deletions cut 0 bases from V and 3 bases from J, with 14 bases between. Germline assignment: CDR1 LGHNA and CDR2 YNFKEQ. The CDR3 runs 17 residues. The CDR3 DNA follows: TGTGCCAGCAGCCAAGAAGCACCAGGGGCCCCTAATGAAAAACTGTTTTTT. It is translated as CASSQEAPGAPNEKLFF.

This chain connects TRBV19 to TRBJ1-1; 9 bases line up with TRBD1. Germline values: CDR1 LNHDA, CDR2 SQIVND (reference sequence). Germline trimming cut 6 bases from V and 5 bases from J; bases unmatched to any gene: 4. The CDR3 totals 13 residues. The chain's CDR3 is CASSRTGATEAFF. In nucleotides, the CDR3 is TGTGCCAGTAGCCGGACAGGGGCGACTGAAGCTTTCTTT.

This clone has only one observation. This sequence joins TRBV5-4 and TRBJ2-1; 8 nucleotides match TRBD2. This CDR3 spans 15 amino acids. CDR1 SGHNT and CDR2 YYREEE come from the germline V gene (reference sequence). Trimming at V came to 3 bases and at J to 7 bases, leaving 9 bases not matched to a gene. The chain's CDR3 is CASSSLAGGWNEQFF. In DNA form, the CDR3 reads TGTGCCAGCAGCTCACTGGCGGGGGGATGGAATGAGCAGTTCTTC.

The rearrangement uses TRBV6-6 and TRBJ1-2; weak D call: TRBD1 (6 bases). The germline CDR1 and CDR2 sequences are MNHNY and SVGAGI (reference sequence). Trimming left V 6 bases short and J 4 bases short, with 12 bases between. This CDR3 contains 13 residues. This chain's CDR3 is CASSLGQTYGYTF. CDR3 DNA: TGTGCCAGCAGCCTGGGACAAACCTATGGCTACACCTTC.

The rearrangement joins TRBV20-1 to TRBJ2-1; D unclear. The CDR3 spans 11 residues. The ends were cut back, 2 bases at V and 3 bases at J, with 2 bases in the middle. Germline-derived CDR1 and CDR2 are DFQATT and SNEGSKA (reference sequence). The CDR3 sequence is CSARYYNEQFF. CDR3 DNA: TGCAGTGCTAGATACTACAATGAGCAGTTCTTC.

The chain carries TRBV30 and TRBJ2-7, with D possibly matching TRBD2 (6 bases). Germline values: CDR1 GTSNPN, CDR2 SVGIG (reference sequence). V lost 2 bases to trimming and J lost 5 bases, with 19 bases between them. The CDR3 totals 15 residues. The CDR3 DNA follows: TGTGCCTGGAGTATTCCTCCGGGACTGGGGGACGAGCAGTACTTC. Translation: CAWSIPPGLGDEQYF.